The next 27 T cell receptor beta chains were all read from a single sample in a study of T cells in Graves' hyperthyroidism and ophthalmopathy. Amplified TCR beta CDR3 regions came from RNA transcripts. HTBI primers were employed in a first-round RT-PCR of the TCR CDR3. MiXCR, run by TCRdb on the multiplex PCR reads, gives a single entry per CDR3 protein. In the table there are roughly 500,000 distinct CDR3 sequences, 40% to 55% of which are singletons. The sample consisted of peripheral blood or thyroid tissue (not recorded which). The receptor source for this set is an adult woman with Graves' disease, either hyperthyroidism or ophthalmopathy (not recorded which).

The CDR3 coding sequence is TGCGCCAGCCAAGATAGCGGGAGGGCCTACGAGCAGTACTTC. Protein: CASQDSGRAYEQYF. The chain has TRBV10-2 and TRBJ2-7, with 11 positions matching TRBD2. The CDR3 loop spans 14 amino acids. Germline values: CDR1 WSHSY, CDR2 SAAADI. V dropped 8 bases and J dropped 2; count of bases not matched to a gene: 5.

As concerns this clonotype: With a much larger clone just one base away, this may be a read error. The genes are TRBV19 and TRBJ1-5, with 7 bases aligning to TRBD1. The CDR3 is made up of 17 amino acids. Germline loops: CDR1 LNHDA, CDR2 SQIVND (reference sequence). The CDR3 region has the DNA TGTGCCAGTAGTACGCGAAAGACAGGGTATGGCAATCGGCCCCAGCATTTT. Translated: CASSTRKTGYGNRPQHF.

This clonotype appeared many times. The J gene is TRBJ1-3, the V gene TRBV4-1, with TRBD1 identical over 8 bases. Trimming took 4 bases from V and 4 from J; bases not matched to a gene: 6. This CDR3 has 15 amino acids. Germline V gene sequence: CDR1 MGHRA, CDR2 YSYEKL. The CDR3 nucleotides read TGCGCCAGCAGCCCGCAGGGGGCTAGAGGAAACACCATATATTTT. This sequence encodes CASSPQGARGNTIYF.

The V call is TRBV10-2, the J call TRBJ2-5, with 10 positions matching TRBD2. Germline CDR1 reads WSHSY; CDR2 reads SAAADI. The V gene end was trimmed by 2 bases and the J gene end by 2 bases; junction bases not matched to a gene: 17. This CDR3 has 20 amino acids. CDR3 residues: CASSELGTSADLATQETQYF. In nucleotides, the CDR3 is TGCGCCAGCAGTGAGCTGGGGACTAGCGCGGACTTAGCCACACAAGAGACCCAGTACTTC.

A few counts support this clonotype. The chain is built from TRBV6-5 and TRBJ1-6, with D hard to call. V lost 7 bases to trimming and J lost 5 bases, with 12 bases between them. Germline lookup yields CDR1 MNHEY and CDR2 SVGAGI. The CDR3 totals 14 residues. DNA for the CDR3: TGTGCCAGCAATATGACACCGAATAATTCACCCCTCCACTTT. The encoded protein is CASNMTPNNSPLHF.

This clonotype was observed at least ten times. The V and J genes are TRBV10-1 and TRBJ2-7; 8 bases are shared with TRBD1. The length of the CDR3 is 11 residues. The trim removed 10 bases at V and 7 bases at J, leaving 6 bases unmatched. Germline V gene lookup returns CDR1 WNHNN and CDR2 SYGVQD (reference sequence). The CDR3 DNA follows: TGCGCCACGTCGACAGGGGTTGAGCAGTACTTC. It translates to CATSTGVEQYF.

The rearrangement joins TRBV29-1 to TRBJ1-2, with a weak D call TRBD1 (6 bases). Trimming took off 2 bases at V and 2 bases at J, with 15 bases between the two ends. CDR1 and CDR2 from the germline V gene are SQVTM and ANQGSEA. This CDR3 is 15 amino acids long. CDR3 sequence reads: CSVEPTGPTNYGYTF. CDR3 nucleotides: TGCAGCGTTGAACCGACAGGACCTACGAACTATGGCTACACCTTC.

V and J are TRBV6-2 or TRBV6-3 and TRBJ1-5, with D maybe TRBD1 (5 bases). The CDR3 sequence is 14 residues long. The V gene's germline CDR1 is MNHEY and CDR2 SVGEGT. V shed 0 bases and J shed 8 bases, with 11 bases lying between them. The CDR3, as DNA: TGTGCCAGCAGTTACTCGGGACCGCCTAAGCCCCAGCATTTT. Encoded protein: CASSYSGPPKPQHF.

This clonotype has a count of ten or more. The CDR3 protein is CASSPTTSSLYEQYF. In DNA form, the CDR3 reads TGTGCCAGCAGTCCTACCACTAGCTCCCTCTACGAGCAGTACTTC. The genes are TRBV12-3 or TRBV12-4 and TRBJ2-7, with a tentative D call TRBD2 (6 bases). Trimming removed 5 bases at V and 3 bases at J, with 17 bases between. The CDR3 consists of 15 residues.

The CDR3 sequence: CASSAGPAGGFQETQYF. The CDR3 region has the DNA TGTGCCAGCAGCGCCGGCCCGGCGGGGGGGTTCCAAGAGACCCAGTACTTC. This rearrangement joins TRBV11-2 to TRBJ2-5; 9 bases are shared with TRBD2. The junction had 11 bases not matched to a gene; V was cut back by 5 bases and J by 1 base. Looked up from germline, CDR1 is SGHAT and CDR2 is FQNNGV. CDR3 length equals 17 residues.

This chain joins TRBV29-1 and TRBJ1-1, with TRBD1 as a possible D gene (5 bases). Germline CDR1 SQVTM, CDR2 ANQGSEA. Trimming removed 3 bases at V and 5 bases at J, with 13 bases between. This CDR3 is built from 13 residues. The CDR3 nucleotides are TGCAGCGTTGATTTAGGGGCCGGGACTGAAGCTTTCTTT. Translated, it gives CSVDLGAGTEAFF.

There are many counts of this clonotype. V and J are TRBV27 and TRBJ2-5, with D possibly being TRBD2 (6 bases). The CDR3 spans 15 residues. Germline V lookup: CDR1 MNHEY, CDR2 SMNVEV (reference sequence). V dropped 6 bases and J dropped 6 bases, with 20 bases sitting between them. The chain's CDR3 is CASSQLGATRQTQYF. DNA of the CDR3: TGTGCCAGCAGCCAGTTAGGCGCGACTAGGCAGACCCAGTACTTC.

CDR3 bases: TGCAGTGCTACCCCCCCCGGTATGGGTGGAAACACCATATATTTT. Protein sequence: CSATPPGMGGNTIYF. The chain employs TRBV20-1 and TRBJ1-3; D unresolved. The germline V gene has CDR1 DFQATT and CDR2 SNEGSKA (reference sequence). The CDR3 runs 15 residues. Trimming took 4 bases from V and 3 from J, leaving 16 bases between them.

This clonotype was recorded at least ten times. The chain uses TRBV15 and TRBJ2-6; 12 nucleotides match TRBD2. Trimming cost V 5 bases and J 2 bases; bases outside gene matches: 4. This CDR3 region has 17 residues. Per the germline V gene, CDR1 is LNHNV and CDR2 is YYDKDF (reference sequence). CDR3 protein: CATSGGLAGTGANVLTF. The CDR3 coding sequence is TGTGCCACCAGCGGTGGACTAGCGGGAACTGGGGCCAACGTCCTGACTTTC.

The chain's CDR3 is CASSPGSGYYEQYF. Here the CDR3 DNA reads TGTGCCAGCAGCCCGGGGTCAGGGTACTACGAGCAGTACTTC. The chain combines TRBV9 with TRBJ2-7; D tentatively fits TRBD1 or TRBD2 (5 bases each). The V end was cut by 4 bases, the J end by 3 bases, with 14 bases between. Germline loops: CDR1 SGDLS, CDR2 YYNGEE. The CDR3 is made up of 14 amino acids. Looking up the rest from reference TRBV9 and TRBJ2-7 gives the full variable domain: DSGVTQTPKHLITATGQRVTLRCSPRSGDLSVYWYQQSLDQGLQFLIQYYNGEERAKGNILERFSAQQFPDLHSELNLSSLELGDSALYFCASSPGSGYYEQYFGPGTRLTVT.

The V gene is TRBV7-9, the J gene TRBJ1-2; D gene uncertain. The CDR3 extends over 14 amino acids. Trimming pared 10 bases from V and 1 base from J, leaving 16 bases between. CDR1 SEHNR and CDR2 FQNEAQ come from the germline V gene (reference sequence). The CDR3 loop reads CAIHRLPRNYGYTF. The CDR3 nucleotides read TGTGCCATACACCGACTACCGCGTAACTATGGCTACACCTTC.

This chain links TRBV28 with TRBJ2-7; weak D call: TRBD1 (6 bases). From germline, CDR1 is MDHEN and CDR2 SYDVKM. V shed 8 bases and J shed 2 bases, with 16 bases lying between them. The CDR3 covers 14 residues. The CDR3 nucleotides are TGTGCCAGCCGACAGGTCGAAAGAACCTACGAGCAGTACTTC. Encoded protein: CASRQVERTYEQYF.

This clonotype was seen just once. The rearrangement uses TRBV11-2 and TRBJ2-7, with 10 nucleotides matching TRBD2. CDR3 length equals 17 residues. Germline CDR1 is SGHAT and CDR2 is FQNNGV. The V and J ends lost 6 bases and 2 bases, in that order; junction bases with no gene match: 13. The CDR3 DNA follows: TGTGCCAGCAGAGTAGGTCTAGCGGGAGACTTTGCCTACGAGCAGTACTTC. It codes for CASRVGLAGDFAYEQYF.

As DNA, the CDR3 is TGTGCCAGCAGTGTCCCAGTCGGAGGCTACACCTTC. It is translated as CASSVPVGGYTF. The chain couples TRBV6-1 to TRBJ1-2; D is unresolved. Germline CDR1 reads MNHNS; CDR2 reads SASEGT. V lost 4 bases and J 8 bases, leaving 11 bases between the germline ends. The CDR3 totals 12 residues.

Worth noting for this clonotype: A much larger clone is a single base away; this may be a read error. This chain uses TRBV12-3 or TRBV12-4 with TRBJ1-1, with no clear D. This CDR3 has 12 amino acids. V was trimmed by 6 bases and J by 10 bases, leaving 15 bases between them. The CDR3 DNA reads as TGTGCCAGCAGCCCAGAACGGGGTGTAGCTTTCTTT. As protein: CASSPERGVAFF.

This clonotype has a count of ten or more. This sequence joins TRBV11-2 and TRBJ2-7; unclear D gene. V lost 3 bases to trimming and J lost 6 bases, with 18 bases between them. The CDR3 spans 15 residues. Germline V gene sequence: CDR1 SGHAT, CDR2 FQNNGV. The CDR3 region has the DNA TGTGCCAGCAGCTTCCCGGGCTATCTATATGGCGAGCAGTACTTC. Translating it yields CASSFPGYLYGEQYF.

The chain employs TRBV6-1 and TRBJ1-2, with D perhaps TRBD1 (5 bases). V was cut by 2 bases and J by 3 bases, with 16 bases left in between. Per the germline V gene, CDR1 is MNHNS and CDR2 is SASEGT. This CDR3 has 16 amino acids. CDR3 coding DNA: TGTGCCAGCAGTGAATTATGGGGCAGAACAGACTATGGCTACACCTTC. Its translation is CASSELWGRTDYGYTF.

This clonotype was observed a single time. The V gene is TRBV6-4, the J gene TRBJ1-1, with D uncertain. V lost 4 bases, J lost 1 base, and 7 bases lay in between. Germline-derived CDR1 and CDR2 are MRHNA and SNTAGT. The CDR3 is 13 amino acids. The CDR3 protein is CASSANENTEAFF. For the CDR3, the DNA is TGTGCCAGCAGTGCGAATGAGAACACTGAAGCTTTCTTT.

The V call is TRBV6-5, the J call TRBJ1-4; a possible D gene is TRBD1 (5 bases). From germline, CDR1 is MNHEY and CDR2 SVGAGI. The CDR3 is 15 amino acids. Trimming cost V 5 bases and J 5 bases, with 15 bases left between them. The CDR3 sequence: CASSTLRVGNEKLFF. DNA for the CDR3: TGTGCCAGCAGTACTCTCAGGGTAGGGAATGAAAAACTGTTTTTT.

Details on this clonotype: An end of the junction differs from the germline gene, which may be a read error. This rearrangement joins TRBV12-3 or TRBV12-4 to TRBJ1-4; maybe TRBD1 (5 bases). This CDR3 contains 10 residues. The CDR3: CASSLAGTVF. The CDR3 DNA reads TGTGCCAGCAGTTTAGCGGGGACGGTTTTT.

The chain joins TRBV2 to TRBJ1-4; D gene uncertain. Trimming cost V 0 bases and J 7 bases, with 3 bases left between them. Germline-derived CDR1 and CDR2 are SNHLY and FYNNEI. This CDR3 contains 12 residues. This chain's CDR3 is CASSEAREKLFF. CDR3 DNA: TGTGCCAGCAGTGAAGCGCGTGAAAAACTGTTTTTT.

This clonotype was detected many times. The chain employs TRBV20-1 and TRBJ1-2; D perhaps matches TRBD1 (5 bases). CDR3 size: 13 residues. Germline CDR1 reads DFQATT; CDR2 reads SNEGSKA (reference sequence). V was clipped by 5 bases and J by 6 bases, with 16 bases between them. In DNA form, the CDR3 reads TGCAGTGCTGGGGGGGGGTGGTTCGATGGCTACACCTTC. This encodes CSAGGGWFDGYTF.